Reported below is one TCR beta chain. The antigen it binds to is not known. No base quality values were provided; no much bigger clone lies one nucleotide off. Inclusive of the bounding cysteine and phenylalanine, the CDR3 is 14 residues long. Only the CDR3 DNA is retained, 42 bases long and in frame from the first base. CDR1 and CDR2, looked up from the germline V gene, are SGHAT and FQNNGV. V is pruned by 5 bases and J by 3 bases, leaving 3 bases of the junction without a gene match. One collaborating source in Seattle enrolled patients during active infection and followed them longitudinally through the course of disease. The collaborating institutions used their own protocols to collect whole blood in K2EDTA tubes. For TCRbeta analysis, collaborator samples were shipped as frozen whole blood, as isolated PBMCs, or as DNA extracted from either sample type. The immunoSEQ Assay, a bias-controlled multiplex PCR, was used to amplify TCRbeta CDR3 regions from genomic DNA. Processing in the source paper ran as follows. Within the assay, amplification of reference gene primers was used to estimate how many nucleated cells each sample contained. Sequence reads were collapsed and filtered to measure the absolute abundance of every unique TCRbeta CDR3 rearrangement. For each sample, productive Simpson clonality was calculated as the square root of Simpson's diversity index across productive rearrangements. TCRdb took over this immuneACCESS table, retaining in-frame rearrangements with V and J assigned. Such tables are incomplete; in checked studies, under half of the missing clones stem from an unresolved V gene, and the remainder is unexplained. The V and J calls and the clone size are those of that table, but D and trimming were determined from the DNA. The sample table holds some 180,000 clones, of which 85% were seen once. The ten biggest clones cover approximately 7.6% of the sample.

These data originate in a study of blood T cell repertoires in COVID-19 (dated by TCRdb to 2020 to 2022). A note on the overall study: Samples covering the acute and convalescent phases of COVID-19 were provided by collaborators in the United States, Italy and Spain. The material from the prospective study consisted of cDNA or gDNA derived from T cells, B-cell-depleted T cells, or PBMCs. The dataset comprised deeply sampled blood TCRbeta repertoires from subjects exposed to, actively infected with, or recovered from COVID-19. A freely available public database, intended as a resource for researchers studying the immune response to SARS-CoV-2, is where the repertoires were released. The samples were drawn from two sources: the first 160 participants of the ongoing ImmuneRACE study, and 950 to 1,500 subjects contributed by 6 global collaborators. Sample metadata almost always included a de-identified subject ID, COVID-19 status, age in years and sex. HLA class I and class II types, where available, came from metadata supplied by the sample provider rather than from assay-based typing.

Study-wide conclusions, independent of this receptor: The quantity of clinical and demographic metadata differed by source and by participant and was supplied without curation.

The chain is encoded by TRBV11-2 joined to TRBJ2-7; the junction holds 11 bases that match TRBD2. The sequence came from a woman aged 80 or older with COVID-19, enrolled during active disease. Sequencing used peripheral blood. CDR3 sequence: CASSRLAGNYEQYF. The DNA sequence is as follows: TGTGCCAGCAGCAGACTAGCGGGGAACTACGAGCAGTACTTC.